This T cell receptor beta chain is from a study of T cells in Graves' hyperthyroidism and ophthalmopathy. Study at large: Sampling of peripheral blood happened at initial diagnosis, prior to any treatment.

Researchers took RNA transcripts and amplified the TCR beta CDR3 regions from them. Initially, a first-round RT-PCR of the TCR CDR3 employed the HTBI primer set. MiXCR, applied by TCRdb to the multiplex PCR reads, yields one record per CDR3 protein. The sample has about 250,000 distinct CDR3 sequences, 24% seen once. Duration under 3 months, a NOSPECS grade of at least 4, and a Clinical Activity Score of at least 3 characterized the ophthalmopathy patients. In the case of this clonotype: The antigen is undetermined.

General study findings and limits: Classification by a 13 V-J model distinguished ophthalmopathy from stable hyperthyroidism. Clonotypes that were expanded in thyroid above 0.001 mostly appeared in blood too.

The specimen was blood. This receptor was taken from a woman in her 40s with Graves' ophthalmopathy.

CDR3 coding DNA: TGTGCCAGCACGGGGGGGGTGAGGGAGCAGTACTTC. This encodes CASTGGVREQYF. The V gene is TRBV28, the J gene TRBJ2-7, with TRBD2 identical over 8 bases. Germline CDR1 is MDHEN and CDR2 is SYDVKM. The V gene end was trimmed by 7 bases and the J gene end by 7 bases; junction bases not matched to a gene: 6. The length of the CDR3 is 12 residues.